The subject of this entry is one T cell receptor (beta chain). This table comes from immunoSEQ multiplex PCR, and its TCRdb copy is limited to in-frame clones, with some not included. The table lists about 180,000 clones, about nine tenths of them singletons. These data come from a study of blood T cell repertoires in COVID-19. Germline lookup yields CDR1 GTSNPN and CDR2 SVGIG (reference sequence). Trimming cost V 4 bases and J 8 bases, with 12 bases left between them. The CDR3 contains 13 residues. The chain combines TRBV30 with TRBJ1-6; D remains unclear. The source material was peripheral blood. This sequence originates from a man aged 18 to 30 who had recovered from COVID-19. The CDR3 sequence is CAWTQSKDSPLHF. The CDR3 DNA is TGTGCCTGGACACAGAGCAAGGATTCACCCCTCCACTTT.